Below are 7 T cell receptor beta chains sequenced from a single sample in a study of cytomegalovirus exposure and HLA in healthy donors. The PCR used 60 Vbeta and 13 Jbeta primers. The data were produced by immunoSEQ multiplex PCR, yet TCRdb's version contains in-frame clones alone and is incomplete. The sample holds about 170,000 clones, approximately 80% seen once. Sequencing used PBMCs. These receptors originate from a boy younger than 10 in good health and CMV-seronegative.

This sequence joins TRBV19 and TRBJ1-5; D might be TRBD1 (5 bases). There are 12 residues in the CDR3. CDR1 and CDR2 from the germline V gene are LNHDA and SQIVND (reference sequence). Trimming pared 11 bases from V and 7 bases from J, leaving 15 bases between. CDR3 protein: CAAGAGRQPQHF. CDR3 DNA: TGTGCCGCTGGGGCAGGCAGGCAGCCCCAGCATTTT.

The rearrangement joins TRBV7-3 to TRBJ2-6; no firm D call. Per germline, CDR1 SGHTA and CDR2 FQGTGA. V dropped 2 bases and J dropped 0 bases, with 11 bases sitting between them. The CDR3 spans 17 residues. DNA for the CDR3: TGTGCCAGCAGCTTACGGGTGCGGAACTCTGGGGCCAACGTCCTGACTTTC. Protein product: CASSLRVRNSGANVLTF.

The rearrangement joins TRBV4-3 to TRBJ2-7; TRBD2 agrees at 13 bases. Germline CDR1 LGHNA, CDR2 YSLEER. The CDR3 consists of 15 residues. Germline trimming cut 4 bases from V and 5 bases from J; bases unmatched to any gene: 5. This CDR3 is CASSPGLAGVHEQYF. Here the CDR3 DNA reads TGCGCCAGCAGCCCAGGACTAGCGGGAGTCCACGAGCAGTACTTC.

This rearrangement joins TRBV29-1 to TRBJ2-3; 9 bases align to TRBD2. This CDR3 region has 15 residues. V was clipped by 1 base and J by 2 bases; unmatched bases: 4. Germline values: CDR1 SQVTM, CDR2 ANQGSEA. CDR3 nucleotide sequence: TGCAGCGTTGAAGGGGAGCGGGGGGACACAGATACGCAGTATTTT. Its protein is CSVEGERGDTDTQYF.

This chain uses TRBV10-3 with TRBJ2-2; D is unclear. Trimming removed 3 bases at V and 4 bases at J, with 12 bases between. The CDR3 loop spans 15 amino acids. From germline, CDR1 is ENHRY and CDR2 SYGVKD. In DNA form, the CDR3 reads TGTGCCATCAGTGATCAAGATGAGAGCACCGGGGAGCTGTTTTTT. This gives the protein CAISDQDESTGELFF.

The chain combines TRBV19 with TRBJ2-5, with TRBD1 matching 9 bases. The CDR3 spans 15 residues. Germline loops: CDR1 LNHDA, CDR2 SQIVND (reference sequence). With 5 bases clipped from V and 3 bases from J, the junction kept 7 bases outside the gene matches. CDR3 loop: CASSDHRDREETQYF. Here the CDR3 DNA reads TGTGCCAGTAGTGACCACCGGGACAGGGAAGAGACCCAGTACTTC.

The chain has TRBV9 and TRBJ1-1; 7 bases are shared with TRBD1. Trimming cost V 0 bases and J 7 bases; bases outside gene matches: 6. Germline CDR1 is SGDLS and CDR2 is YYNGEE. There are 14 residues in the CDR3. In DNA form, the CDR3 reads TGTGCCAGCAGCGTAGGAGGGGGCAATGATGAAGCTTTCTTT. It is translated as CASSVGGGNDEAFF.